This T cell receptor (beta chain) was recorded in a study of cytomegalovirus exposure and HLA in healthy donors. A multiplex PCR was run with 60 Vbeta primers and 13 Jbeta primers. Sequenced by immunoSEQ multiplex PCR; TCRdb stores in-frame clones only, minus some. There are under 200,000 clones in the sample; about 71% occur only once, and approximately 1.5% lies in the top ten. Germline CDR1 reads SGHTA; CDR2 reads FQGTGA. This CDR3 comprises 15 residues. V was pared by 4 bases and J by 0 bases, with 2 bases of the junction left unmatched. This clonotype originated in a man between 50 and 59 years old in good health and CMV-seronegative. Specimen: PBMCs. The chain couples TRBV7-3 to TRBJ2-1, with 8 bases that match TRBD1. The chain's CDR3 is CASSWDRSSYNEQFF. The CDR3 DNA reads TGTGCCAGCAGCTGGGACAGGAGCTCCTACAATGAGCAGTTCTTC.